Listed here is a single TCR beta chain. Its antigen remains unidentified. At one of its ends the junction is not consistent with the germline gene, which may arise from a read error. The V gene's germline CDR1 is MNHEY and CDR2 SMNVEV (reference sequence). CDR3 size: 14 residues. The data are from a study of cytomegalovirus exposure and HLA in healthy donors. Study-level results: Most subjects had HLA-A and HLA-B alleles reportedly predicted accurately by TCR beta sequences. Being productive about 90% or about 30% of the time was typical of most TCR beta V segments in an earlier analysis. The study flagged about 160 TCR beta chains as cytomegalovirus-associated.

It was healthy bone marrow donors who served as donors. Use of 60 Vbeta and 13 Jbeta primers characterized the PCR. Libraries were prepared by immunoSEQ multiplex PCR; TCRdb keeps only in-frame clonotypes and omits some of them. Of about 270,000 clones listed, approximately 90% are singletons. Sample: PBMCs. The rearrangement links TRBV27 to TRBJ2-3; TRBD2 matches at 11 bases. This sequence originates from a man aged 35-49 years in good health and CMV-seropositive. The CDR3 DNA follows: TGTGCCAGCACCCCACGCGGGCTAGCGGGAGGCCTGGATTTT. Translation gives CASTPRGLAGGLDF.